These T cell receptor beta chains were read from a single sample in a study of resident and recirculating memory T cells in vitiligo. Measured with immunoSEQ multiplex PCR; TCRdb has only the in-frame clones, and not every one. In the table there are 72,000 or so clones, about 90% of which are singletons. Sample: blood. These receptors were collected from a male donor with vitiligo. CDR3s include the opening cysteine and the closing phenylalanine or tryptophan. The order of the fields is clone size, J gene, V gene, D gene, CDR3 DNA, CDR3 protein. A D gene is named only where the DNA matches it firmly. For some rows the clone size is stated as once, few or many, or as a class when expanded; others skip it.

>.|TRBJ2-7|TRBV28|TRBD2
TGTGCCAGCAGTCCCCCCCCGGGGGGAGGACCCTCCTACGAGCAGTACTTC
CASSPPPGGGPSYEQYF
>.|TRBJ1-5|TRBV28|TRBD1
TGTGCCAGCAGTCAAAACAGGGGGCTTGATCAGCCCCAGCATTTT
CASSQNRGLDQPQHF
>.|TRBJ1-1|TRBV29-1|.
TGCAGCGTTGAGGGGGGAGGAGGTGAAGCTTTCTTT
CSVEGGGGEAFF
>.|TRBJ1-3|TRBV7-9|.
TGTGCCAGCAGCTTAAGCAACTCTGGAAACACCATATATTTT
CASSLSNSGNTIYF
>.|TRBJ2-7|TRBV21-1|.
TGTGCCAGCAGCAAAGAGGGAGACTCCTACGAGCAGTACTTC
CASSKEGDSYEQYF
>.|TRBJ2-1|TRBV5-1|.
TGCGCCAGCAGCTTGGCGGGGTGGAGCTCCTACAATGAGCAGTTCTTC
CASSLAGWSSYNEQFF
>.|TRBJ1-6|TRBV28|.
TGTGCCAGCGCTACTGAGGGAGCTAGCTCACCCCTCCACTTT
CASATEGASSPLHF
>.|TRBJ2-2|TRBV5-6|.
TGTGCCAGCAGCGCCCCACTCTTAGCCCGAACGAACACCGGGGAGCTGTTTTTT
CASSAPLLARTNTGELFF
>.|TRBJ2-5|TRBV28|TRBD2
TGTGCCAGCAGTGGGACCGGGACTAGCAGGCTGGGGGAGACCCAGTACTTC
CASSGTGTSRLGETQYF
>.|TRBJ2-1|TRBV30|.
TGTGCCTGGAGTGTACTCGAGGGCAATGAGCAGTTCTTC
CAWSVLEGNEQFF
>.|TRBJ2-7|TRBV7-9|TRBD2
TGTGCCAGCAGCCCTAGCGGGCTCTACGAGCAGTACTTC
CASSPSGLYEQYF
>.|TRBJ1-2|TRBV10-3|TRBD1
TGTGCCATCAGTCCGGGACAGGGAAACGGGGCCTATGGCTACACCTTC
CAISPGQGNGAYGYTF
>.|TRBJ2-7|TRBV18|TRBD2
TGTGCCAGCTCACCGTCGGGACTAGCGGGGGGGGAGCAGTACTTC
CASSPSGLAGGEQYF
>.|TRBJ2-7|TRBV11-1|.
TGTGCCAGCAGCTTAGCGACTCAGACAGGTTTTATCTACGAGCAGTACTTC
CASSLATQTGFIYEQYF
>.|TRBJ2-3|TRBV7-9|.
TGTGCCAGCAGCTTAGGGCGGGGCACCCTCACAGATACGCAGTATTTT
CASSLGRGTLTDTQYF
>.|TRBJ2-3|TRBV5-1|.
TGCGCCAGCATGCTAGGCCCCACAGATACGCAGTATTTT
CASMLGPTDTQYF
>.|TRBJ2-2|TRBV1|.
TGCACCAGCAGCCAAGATCTAGCGGGAGGGGCCGGGGAGCTGTTTTTT
CTSSQDLAGGAGELFF
>.|TRBJ1-5|TRBV7-8|.
TGTGCCAGCAGCCCCGGGACAACTAGCAATCAGCCCCAGCATTTT
CASSPGTTSNQPQHF
>.|TRBJ2-2|TRBV14|.
TGTGCCAGCAGCCAAGATGTGGGGGGATACACCGGGGAGCTGTTTTTT
CASSQDVGGYTGELFF
>.|TRBJ2-4|TRBV19|.
TGTGCCAGTAGTTCCCCCACAGAACCTTTAGCCAAAAACATTCAGTACTTC
CASSSPTEPLAKNIQYF
>.|TRBJ2-5|TRBV6-5|TRBD2
TGTGCCAGCAGTCACGGGACTACAATTCACTTC
CASSHGTTIHF
>.|TRBJ2-2|TRBV7-9|TRBD2
TGTGCCAGCAGCTCTCGACTAGCGGGAGCCGGGGAGCTGTTTTTT
CASSSRLAGAGELFF
>.|TRBJ1-4|TRBV18|TRBD1
TGTGCCAGCTCACCACAGACAGGGGCTAATGAAAAACTGTTTTTT
CASSPQTGANEKLFF
>many|TRBJ2-2|TRBV6-4|TRBD1
TGTGCCAGCAGCCCAGGGGGCGCGATAGCTGCCGGGGAGCTGTTTTTT
CASSPGGAIAAGELFF
>.|TRBJ2-1|TRBV7-9|TRBD2
TGTGCCAGCAGCTTAGGGTTTAGCGGGAGTTCATACAATGAGCAGTTCTTC
CASSLGFSGSSYNEQFF
>.|TRBJ2-5|TRBV7-3|.
TGTGCCAGCAGCCGCCGCGAGGGAGAGACCCAGTACTTC
CASSRREGETQYF
>.|TRBJ1-4|TRBV28|.
TGTGCCAGCAGTTTATCGGGTCACCCAACTAATGAAAAACTGTTTTTT
CASSLSGHPTNEKLFF
>.|TRBJ2-2|TRBV11-3|TRBD2
TGTGCCAGCAGCTTAGGTCAGACTAGCGCCGGGGAGCTGTTTTTT
CASSLGQTSAGELFF
>.|TRBJ2-7|TRBV6-6|TRBD1
TGTGCCGGCAGTTACTCGACAGGGGGCTACGAGCAGTACTTC
CAGSYSTGGYEQYF
>.|TRBJ1-2|TRBV18|.
TGTGCCAGCTCACCCAGACGGGATCGACTCTATGGCTACACCTTC
CASSPRRDRLYGYTF
>.|TRBJ2-1|TRBV11-2|TRBD2
TGTGCCAGCAGCTTAGATCTAGCGGGGTACAATGAGCAGTTCTTC
CASSLDLAGYNEQFF
>.|TRBJ2-7|TRBV7-9|.
TGTGCCAGCAGCTTAGGATTGGGGGGGGGCCGAAGCGAGCAGTACTTC
CASSLGLGGGRSEQYF
>.|TRBJ2-3|TRBV28|TRBD1
TGTGCCAGCAGCTCCGGGACAGGGTTGGGACAGGGTGATACGCAGTATTTT
CASSSGTGLGQGDTQYF
>.|TRBJ2-1|TRBV7-7|.
TGTGCCAGCAGCTTAGAAGTACGGGGGGCCAGCACCTACAATGAGCAGTTCTTC
CASSLEVRGASTYNEQFF
>once|TRBJ2-7|TRBV5-1|TRBD2
TGCGCCAGCAGCTTTAGCGGGAGGGTATACGAGCAGTACTTC
CASSFSGRVYEQYF